These 17 T cell receptor beta chains originate from one sample sequenced in a study of T cell responses to AZD1222 COVID-19 vaccine. Only in-frame clones appear in the TCRdb table, and some are missing; sequencing was by immunoSEQ multiplex PCR. The sample records about 120,000 clones, over 85% being singletons. Material: peripheral blood, obtained 28 days after the second AZD1222 dose. These receptors came from an adult who received the AZD1222 COVID-19 vaccine.

The chain uses TRBV5-1 and TRBJ2-1, with D unclear. CDR1 is SGHRS, CDR2 YFSETQ, per germline. There are 15 residues in the CDR3. Deletions cut 0 bases from V and 0 bases from J, with 7 bases between. CDR3 DNA: TGCGCCAGCAGCTTGGTTTCGAGCTCCTACAATGAGCAGTTCTTC. Translation gives CASSLVSSSYNEQFF.

The genes are TRBV7-9 and TRBJ1-1, with D tentatively TRBD1 (5 bases). The CDR3 has 14 amino acids. Trimming took 5 bases from V and 8 from J, leaving 18 bases between them. In germline, CDR1 is SEHNR, CDR2 FQNEAQ (reference sequence). For the CDR3, the DNA is TGTGCCAGCAGCCCAGCCCAGGGTATTGGGGAAGCTTTCTTT. Translating it yields CASSPAQGIGEAFF.

This sequence joins TRBV7-9 and TRBJ2-1, with D perhaps matching TRBD2 (6 bases). Germline-derived CDR1 and CDR2 are SEHNR and FQNEAQ (reference sequence). Trimming stripped 1 base from V and 5 bases from J, with 9 bases between. There are 14 residues in the CDR3. DNA of the CDR3: TGTGCCAGCAGCTTAGTAGCGGCTGACAATGAGCAGTTCTTC. Translating it yields CASSLVAADNEQFF.

The chain combines TRBV5-1 with TRBJ2-3; D unclear. Trimming shortened V by 0 bases and J by 0 bases, and 8 bases separated the two germline ends. Germline V CDR1 and CDR2: SGHRS, YFSETQ. The CDR3 is 15 residues long. The DNA of the CDR3 is TGCGCCAGCAGCTTGGATCTACTTAGCACAGATACGCAGTATTTT. Amino acid sequence: CASSLDLLSTDTQYF.

The chain is built from TRBV28 and TRBJ2-7; weak D call: TRBD1 (5 bases). The CDR3 has 11 amino acids. V lost 8 bases, J lost 0 bases, and 5 bases lay in between. Per the germline V gene, CDR1 is MDHEN and CDR2 is SYDVKM. CDR3 bases: TGTGCCAGCGACAGCTCCTACGAGCAGTACTTC. Translated: CASDSSYEQYF.

The CDR3: CASSEGQVNTEAFF. The CDR3 DNA is TGTGCCAGCAGTGAGGGACAGGTGAACACTGAAGCTTTCTTT. The V gene is TRBV6-1, the J gene TRBJ1-1, with 8 bases matching TRBD1. The germline V gene has CDR1 MNHNS and CDR2 SASEGT. Unmatched junction bases numbered 0, after V lost 3 bases and J lost 0 bases. The CDR3 has 14 residues.

The chain carries TRBV29-1 and TRBJ1-2; D gene ambiguous. V lost 4 bases and J lost 3, with 9 bases in between. Germline lookup yields CDR1 SQVTM and CDR2 ANQGSEA. This CDR3 contains 12 residues. The CDR3 region has the DNA TGCAGCGTTGCCGGTCCGGACTATGGCTACACCTTC. It codes for CSVAGPDYGYTF.

The chain is built from TRBV6-7 and TRBJ2-3; D possibly corresponds to TRBD1 (5 bases). TRBV6-7 is filed as an ORF, its function uncertain. The CDR3 has 16 amino acids. Trimming removed 0 bases from V and 1 base from J, with 11 bases in between. The CDR3 DNA reads as TGTGCCAGCAGTTACTCGGACATCTTCTGCACAGATACGCAGTATTTT. Protein sequence: CASSYSDIFCTDTQYF.

This clone was recorded only once. The rearrangement links TRBV28 to TRBJ1-2; 8 bases are shared with TRBD1. The CDR3 covers 15 residues. Trimming cost V 3 bases and J 6 bases; bases outside gene matches: 9. Looked up from germline, CDR1 is MDHEN and CDR2 is SYDVKM. DNA of the CDR3: TGTGCCAGCAGTTTGGCAGGGGGCGGATGGAATGGCTACACCTTC. Translated, it gives CASSLAGGGWNGYTF.

The chain is built from TRBV23-1 and TRBJ2-3, with a weak D call TRBD2 (7 bases). TRBV23-1 is an open reading frame, and its role is uncertain. This CDR3 contains 15 residues. Trimming removed 6 bases from V and 4 bases from J, with 17 bases in between. CDR3 coding DNA: TGCGCCAGCAGCTCCCAGGGGCGGGGGTCAGATACGCAGTATTTT. Translation gives CASSSQGRGSDTQYF.

The chain has TRBV7-2 and TRBJ2-2, with 8 bases lining up with TRBD2. The CDR3 loop spans 14 amino acids. Germline assignment: CDR1 SGHTA and CDR2 FQGNSA. V shed 7 bases, J shed 6 bases, and the junction held 7 bases outside the gene matches. Here the CDR3 DNA reads TGTGCCAGCACCATTCGGGAGGGGGCCGGGGAGCTGTTTTTT. Translating gives CASTIREGAGELFF.

This clone came up once. V gene TRBV6-2 or TRBV6-3 combines with J gene TRBJ1-1, with D perhaps matching TRBD1 (5 bases). This CDR3 is 13 amino acids long. Germline assignment: CDR1 MNHEY and CDR2 SVGEGT. V lost 3 bases, J lost 6 bases, and 11 bases lay in between. CDR3 sequence (DNA): TGTGCCAGCAGTTATTCCGGGGACTCTGAAGCTTTCTTT. Its translation: CASSYSGDSEAFF.

The chain is built from TRBV4-3 and TRBJ2-5; 8 nucleotides match TRBD2. Trimming cost V 1 base and J 2 bases; bases outside gene matches: 9. Looked up from germline, CDR1 is LGHNA and CDR2 is YSLEER. CDR3 size: 17 residues. The CDR3 region is CASSQVAGGAQQETQYF. The CDR3 DNA sequence: TGCGCCAGCAGCCAAGTAGCCGGGGGGGCTCAACAAGAGACCCAGTACTTC.

The V call is TRBV4-3, the J call TRBJ2-7; D not resolved. The CDR3 contains 13 residues. CDR1 LGHNA and CDR2 YSLEER come from the germline V gene. V shed 1 base and J shed 0 bases, with 4 bases lying between them. The CDR3, as DNA: TGCGCCAGCAGCCAAGGTATCTCCTACGAGCAGTACTTC. Its translation is CASSQGISYEQYF.

V and J are TRBV19 and TRBJ1-1; 7 nucleotides align to TRBD1. This CDR3 is 15 amino acids long. CDR1 is LNHDA, CDR2 SQIVND, per germline (reference sequence). With V trimmed by 7 bases and J by 0 bases, 8 bases remained unmatched. In DNA form, the CDR3 reads TGTGCCAGTAAACAAACAGGGGCCCTGAACACTGAAGCTTTCTTT. This gives the protein CASKQTGALNTEAFF.

The V call is TRBV5-1, the J call TRBJ1-5; 7 positions match TRBD1. V lost 3 bases to trimming and J lost 4 bases; unmatched junction nucleotides: 7. CDR1 and CDR2 from the germline V gene are SGHRS and YFSETQ. This CDR3 has 15 amino acids. The CDR3 bases are TGCGCCAGCAGCTCGGGGGACAGCCTTAATCAGCCCCAGCATTTT. Encoded protein: CASSSGDSLNQPQHF.

This rearrangement joins TRBV7-9 to TRBJ1-6; 7 positions match TRBD1. V gave up 1 base and J gave up 5 bases; unmatched junction bases: 2. Germline CDR1 and CDR2: SEHNR and FQNEAQ (reference sequence). The CDR3 totals 15 residues. CDR3 coding DNA: TGTGCCAGCAGCTTAGGCAGGGGGGATAATTCACCCCTCCACTTT. Its protein product is CASSLGRGDNSPLHF.